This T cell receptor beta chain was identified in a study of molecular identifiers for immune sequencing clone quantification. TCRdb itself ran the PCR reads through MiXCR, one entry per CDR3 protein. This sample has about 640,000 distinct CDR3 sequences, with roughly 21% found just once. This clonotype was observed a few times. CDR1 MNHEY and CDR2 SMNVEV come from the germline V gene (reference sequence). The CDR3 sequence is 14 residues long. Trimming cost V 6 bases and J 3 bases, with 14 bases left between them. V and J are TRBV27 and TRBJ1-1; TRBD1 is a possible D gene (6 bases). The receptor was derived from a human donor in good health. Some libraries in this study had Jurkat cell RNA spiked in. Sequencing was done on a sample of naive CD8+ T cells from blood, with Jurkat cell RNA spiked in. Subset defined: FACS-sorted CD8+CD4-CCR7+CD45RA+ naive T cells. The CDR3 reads CASSLDRRYTEAFF. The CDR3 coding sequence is TGTGCCAGCAGCCTAGACAGGAGATACACTGAAGCTTTCTTT.